Listed here is a single T cell receptor (beta chain). Its antigen is unidentified. There are 15 residues in the CDR3. V lost 3 bases, J lost 5 bases, and 14 bases lay in between. CDR1 and CDR2 from the germline V gene are MDHEN and SYDVKM. This sample is drawn from a study of T cell responses to AZD1222 COVID-19 vaccine. Study results and limitations: AZD1222 recipients seropositive at baseline numbered only six or seven.

Produced via immunoSEQ multiplex PCR; TCRdb's table is partial and in-frame only. In the table there are 95,000 to 150,000 clones, around 91% of which are singletons. The rearrangement links TRBV28 to TRBJ2-1; D gene unclear. The source was peripheral blood, collected on day 0 of AZD1222 vaccination. The receptor was derived from an adult in good health. In nucleotides, the CDR3 is TGTGCCAGCAGTTTGGGCGCGGACGCTAACAATGAGCAGTTCTTC. The encoded protein is CASSLGADANNEQFF.